The 15 T cell receptor beta chains in this list originate from one sample, sequenced in a study of T cell responses to AZD1222 COVID-19 vaccine. Method: immunoSEQ multiplex PCR; TCRdb's copy keeps in-frame clones and lacks some. The sample yields 120,000 or so clones, roughly 90% seen once. This material consisted of peripheral blood, taken on day 0 of AZD1222 vaccination. All receptors come from an adult in good health.

The V call is TRBV6-2 or TRBV6-3, the J call TRBJ1-2; D gene unclear. The ends were cut back, 2 bases at V and 2 bases at J, with 6 bases in the middle. Germline CDR1 MNHEY, CDR2 SVGEGT. The length of the CDR3 is 13 residues. The CDR3 DNA sequence: TGTGCCAGCAGTTACCTGGGGAACTATGGCTACACCTTC. Its protein product is CASSYLGNYGYTF.

V gene TRBV29-1 combines with J gene TRBJ1-2, with D uncertain. Trimming cost V 0 bases and J 7 bases, with 12 bases left between them. The CDR3 contains 13 residues. From germline, CDR1 is SQVTM and CDR2 ANQGSEA. Here the CDR3 DNA reads TGCAGCGTTGAAGATCTAGGAGGGTCTGGCTACACCTTC. Residues: CSVEDLGGSGYTF.

The chain carries TRBV2 and TRBJ1-2; tentatively, D is TRBD1 (5 bases). The germline gives CDR1 SNHLY, CDR2 FYNNEI. V was trimmed by 1 base and J by 6 bases, leaving 6 bases between them. This CDR3 has 12 residues. The CDR3 protein is CASSEVGDGYTF. The CDR3 nucleotides are TGTGCCAGCAGTGAAGTAGGGGATGGCTACACCTTC.

This clone showed up just once. The J gene is TRBJ2-2, the V gene TRBV18; TRBD2 might be the D (6 bases). Trimming took off 1 base at V and 5 bases at J, with 14 bases between the two ends. Germline V gives CDR1 KGHSH, CDR2 LQKENI. CDR3 size: 16 residues. The DNA of the CDR3 is TGTGCCAGCTCACCACGGTCTAGCGTCGAGACCGGGGAGCTGTTTTTT. Its translation: CASSPRSSVETGELFF.

The chain has TRBV5-8 and TRBJ1-5; D is possibly TRBD1 (6 bases). Per germline, CDR1 SGHTS and CDR2 YDEGEE. Trimming took off 1 base at V and 0 bases at J, with 11 bases between the two ends. This CDR3 is 16 amino acids long. The CDR3 sequence is CASSLTGPASNQPQHF. The CDR3 DNA is TGTGCCAGCAGCTTGACAGGGCCAGCTAGCAATCAGCCCCAGCATTTT.

J is TRBJ2-7 and V is TRBV15, with D unresolved. The germline V gene has CDR1 LNHNV and CDR2 YYDKDF (reference sequence). The CDR3 sequence is 14 residues long. V shed 1 base and J shed 4 bases, with 11 bases lying between them. The CDR3 protein is CATSRGRIGYEQYF. Here the CDR3 DNA reads TGTGCCACCAGCAGAGGTCGGATCGGGTACGAGCAGTACTTC.

Points on this clone: One end of the junction varies from germline; a read error may be responsible. The chain recombines TRBV7-9 with TRBJ2-7, with a tentative D call TRBD2 (5 bases). Germline CDR1 reads SEHNR; CDR2 reads FQNEAQ (reference sequence). This CDR3 region has 14 residues. CDR3 sequence: CASTLPGGGHEQYF. The CDR3 bases are TGTGCCAGCACCTTACCGGGCGGCGGGCACGAGCAGTACTTC.

This clone has only one observation. This rearrangement joins TRBV27 to TRBJ1-6, with D possibly matching TRBD1 (6 bases). Trimming took off 6 bases at V and 10 bases at J, with 13 bases between the two ends. The germline V gene has CDR1 MNHEY and CDR2 SMNVEV (reference sequence). This CDR3 region has 13 residues. As DNA, the CDR3 is TGTGCCAGCAGCCGGGGACAAGAGTCACCCCTCCACTTT. Translated: CASSRGQESPLHF.

The chain employs TRBV11-2 and TRBJ1-6; a weak D match, TRBD1 (5 bases). The CDR3 runs to 14 residues. V gave up 5 bases and J gave up 6 bases, with 11 bases separating them. The germline V gene has CDR1 SGHAT and CDR2 FQNNGV. The CDR3 is CASSHNGGNSPLHF. The CDR3 DNA reads TGTGCCAGCAGCCACAATGGGGGTAATTCACCCCTCCACTTT. Full variable domain (outside the CDR3, taken from reference TRBV11-2 and TRBJ1-6): EAGVAQSPRYKIIEKRQSVAFWCNPISGHATLYWYQQILGQGPKLLIQFQNNGVVDDSQLPKDRFSAERLKGVDSTLKIQPAKLEDSAVYLCASSHNGGNSPLHFGNGTRLTVT.

This chain joins TRBV29-1 and TRBJ2-1, with 9 bases matching TRBD2. Per germline, CDR1 SQVTM and CDR2 ANQGSEA. After removal of 6 bases from V and 1 base from J, the junction contained 10 bases not matched to a gene. The CDR3 extends over 16 amino acids. The DNA for the CDR3 is TGCAGCGTCTCTCCTAGCGGGACGGTGTCCTACAATGAGCAGTTCTTC. It yields the protein CSVSPSGTVSYNEQFF.

The CDR3 reads CASSQAGGGLVYEQYF. CDR3 nucleotide sequence: TGTGCCAGCAGCCAAGCTGGGGGGGGACTAGTTTACGAGCAGTACTTC. The V gene is TRBV14, the J gene TRBJ2-7; 8 bases line up with TRBD2. The junction had 9 bases not matched to a gene; V was cut back by 1 base and J by 4 bases. This CDR3 is built from 16 residues. Germline assignment: CDR1 SGHDN and CDR2 FVKESK.

The V gene is TRBV27, the J gene TRBJ2-5, with D tentatively TRBD1 (6 bases). V lost 1 base to trimming and J lost 3 bases, with 12 bases between them. Germline V gene sequence: CDR1 MNHEY, CDR2 SMNVEV (reference sequence). This CDR3 spans 15 amino acids. CDR3 amino acids: CASSLYRQGKETQYF. In DNA form, the CDR3 reads TGTGCCAGCAGTTTATATCGGCAGGGGAAAGAGACCCAGTACTTC.

The chain carries TRBV19 and TRBJ2-3; no reliable D call. Germline CDR1 LNHDA, CDR2 SQIVND (reference sequence). V lost 1 base to trimming and J lost 6 bases, with 11 bases between them. This CDR3 has 14 amino acids. CDR3 nucleotide sequence: TGTGCCAGTAGTATAGGGGGTCCCGGGGATACGCAGTATTTT. It yields the protein CASSIGGPGDTQYF.

The chain links TRBV5-1 to TRBJ1-6; D unclear. The CDR3 is made up of 17 amino acids. Trimming left V 2 bases short and J 0 bases short, with 12 bases between. Germline CDR1 SGHRS, CDR2 YFSETQ. CDR3 sequence reads: CASSLSPRDSYNSPLHF. The CDR3 DNA reads as TGCGCCAGCAGCTTATCGCCAAGAGACTCCTATAATTCACCCCTCCACTTT.

The chain has TRBV19 and TRBJ1-1; TRBD1 might be the D (5 bases). Trimming removed 7 bases from V and 5 bases from J, with 17 bases in between. Germline assignment: CDR1 LNHDA and CDR2 SQIVND (reference sequence). This CDR3 has 14 amino acids. DNA of the CDR3: TGTGCCAGTACCATAGATGGGGGAGGGACTGAAGCTTTCTTT. It specifies CASTIDGGGTEAFF.